These 5 T cell receptor beta chains came from one sample sequenced in a study of blood T cell repertoires in COVID-19. Sequencing was performed with immunoSEQ multiplex PCR; in TCRdb, only in-frame clones are kept and a portion is missing. Here the sample spans about 350,000 clones, roughly 87% being singletons. The sample comprised PBMCs or T cells enriched from blood (not recorded which). All receptors derive from a woman aged 25 to 39 who had recovered from COVID-19.

The J gene is TRBJ2-5, the V gene TRBV13; 8 bases are shared with TRBD1. This CDR3 spans 16 amino acids. V dropped 5 bases and J dropped 2; count of bases not matched to a gene: 10. In germline, CDR1 is PRHDT, CDR2 FYEKMQ (reference sequence). The CDR3 nucleotides read TGTGCCAGCAGCCAATCAGGGGGCGGGGTGCAAGAGACCCAGTACTTC. This gives the protein CASSQSGGGVQETQYF.

This clone was counted between two and nine times. The CDR3 DNA reads as TGCGCCAGCAGCTTGATCACTGGGAGCTCTGGGGCCAACGTCCTGACTTTC. This encodes CASSLITGSSGANVLTF. The chain combines TRBV5-1 with TRBJ2-6; tentatively, D is TRBD2 (5 bases). V lost 1 base to trimming and J lost 0 bases, with 11 bases between them. Germline assignment: CDR1 SGHRS and CDR2 YFSETQ. This CDR3 has 17 amino acids.

CDR3 in amino acids: CSARWVSEQFF. For the CDR3, the DNA is TGCAGTGCTAGGTGGGTTAGCGAGCAGTTCTTC. The V call is TRBV20-1, the J call TRBJ2-1; D not resolved. This CDR3 has 11 amino acids. CDR1 and CDR2 (germline): DFQATT, SNEGSKA (reference sequence). The V and J ends lost 3 bases and 10 bases respectively, with 10 bases between them.

V gene TRBV12-3 or TRBV12-4 combines with J gene TRBJ2-7; possibly TRBD1 for D (6 bases). Trimming pared 2 bases from V and 5 bases from J, leaving 10 bases between. This CDR3 has 13 residues. This chain's CDR3 is CASSLNRAHEQYF. Here the CDR3 DNA reads TGTGCCAGCAGTTTAAACAGGGCCCACGAGCAGTACTTC.

The chain combines TRBV28 with TRBJ1-3, with D perhaps matching TRBD1 (5 bases). Trimming removed 11 bases from V and 0 bases from J, with 14 bases in between. The CDR3 runs to 14 residues. The germline CDR1 and CDR2 sequences are MDHEN and SYDVKM. The CDR3 loop is CAGEGGDSGNTIYF. CDR3 DNA: TGTGCCGGTGAGGGAGGGGACTCTGGAAACACCATATATTTT.